This record concerns one T cell receptor (beta chain) sequence. The CDR3 extends over 16 amino acids. Germline V CDR1 and CDR2: MNHNS, SASEGT. The authors generated TCR beta cDNA through 5'RACE template switching with UMIs. TCRdb reprocessed the 5' RACE reads and reports one entry per CDR3 protein, with no DNA. The sample yields roughly 450,000 distinct CDR3 sequences, of which the top ten take up around 1.4%. These data originate in a study of T cells expressing NK-cell markers. V and J are TRBV6-1 and TRBJ1-2. This TCR was sampled from a woman aged 45-65 years in good health. Sequencing was carried out using blood T cells: a sorted CD56 or NKG2C T cell subset, CD4+ or CD8+ T cells, or bulk PBMC T cells (not recorded which). The CDR3 sequence: CASSEALLGNLYGYTF.